The sequence of this T cell receptor beta chain was determined in a study of T cell responses to AZD1222 COVID-19 vaccine. CDR1 is ENHRY and CDR2 is SYGVKD in the germline V gene. The CDR3 runs to 15 residues. The junction had 2 bases not matched to a gene; V was cut back by 0 bases and J by 2 bases. Study-wide points: There were mostly white British donors and more females than males, and clonal diversity was possibly underestimated.

Repertoires were generated with immunoSEQ multiplex PCR, while TCRdb's copy carries only in-frame clones and drops some. Altogether some 140,000 clones are present, more than 75% being singletons, with the ten largest covering under 20%. As concerns this clone: Its specificity is not known.

The chain has TRBV10-3 and TRBJ2-7; TRBD2 agrees at 9 bases. This TCR came from an adult in good health. The sequencing here drew on peripheral blood, taken on day 0 of AZD1222 vaccination. CDR3 in DNA: TGTGCCATCAGTGAGTCGAGCGGGGGGACCTACGAGCAGTACTTC. Encoded protein: CAISESSGGTYEQYF.